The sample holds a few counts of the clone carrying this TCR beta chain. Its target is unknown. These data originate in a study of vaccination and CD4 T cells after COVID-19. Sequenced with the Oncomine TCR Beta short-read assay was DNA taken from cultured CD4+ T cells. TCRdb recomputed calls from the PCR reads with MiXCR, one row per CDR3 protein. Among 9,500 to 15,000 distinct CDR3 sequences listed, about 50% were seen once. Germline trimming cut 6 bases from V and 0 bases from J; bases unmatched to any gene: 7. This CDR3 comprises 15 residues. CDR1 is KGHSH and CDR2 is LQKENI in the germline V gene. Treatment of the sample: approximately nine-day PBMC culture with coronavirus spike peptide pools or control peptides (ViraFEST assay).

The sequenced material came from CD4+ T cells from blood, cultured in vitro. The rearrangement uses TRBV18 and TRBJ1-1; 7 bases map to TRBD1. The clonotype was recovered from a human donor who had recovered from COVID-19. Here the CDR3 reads CASSDRVKMNTEAFF. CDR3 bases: TGTGCCAGCTCTGACAGGGTTAAAATGAACACTGAAGCTTTCTTT.